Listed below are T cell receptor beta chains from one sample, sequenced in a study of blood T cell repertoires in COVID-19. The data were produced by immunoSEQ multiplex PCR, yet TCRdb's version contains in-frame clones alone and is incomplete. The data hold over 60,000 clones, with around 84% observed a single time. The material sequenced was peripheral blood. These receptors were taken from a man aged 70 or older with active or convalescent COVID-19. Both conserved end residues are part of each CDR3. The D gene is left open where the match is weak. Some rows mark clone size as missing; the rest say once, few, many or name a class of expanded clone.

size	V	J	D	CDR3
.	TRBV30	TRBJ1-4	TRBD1	CAWARGSGEKLFF
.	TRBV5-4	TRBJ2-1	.	CASSLGSPDAGNNEQFF
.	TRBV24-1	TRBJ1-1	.	CATSDLGLGEAFF
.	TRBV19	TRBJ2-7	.	CASSISGLGEWTYEQYF
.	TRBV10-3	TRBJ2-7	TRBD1	CAIRGTGSYEQYF
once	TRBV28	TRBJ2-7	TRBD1	CASRSQGPREQYF
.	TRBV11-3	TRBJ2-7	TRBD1	CASSLAGQGPYEQYF
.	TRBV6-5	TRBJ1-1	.	CATLRSTLNTEAFF
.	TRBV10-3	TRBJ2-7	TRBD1	CATKTGTGYHEQYF
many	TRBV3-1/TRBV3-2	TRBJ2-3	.	CASSPFARDTQYF
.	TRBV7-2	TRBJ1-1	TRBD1	CASSLEGTGHREAFF
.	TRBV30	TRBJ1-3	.	CAWMGGTGNTIYF
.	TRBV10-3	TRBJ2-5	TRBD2	CAISEGLAGGGDQETQYF
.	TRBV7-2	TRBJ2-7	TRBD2	CASSPPGSGISYEQYF
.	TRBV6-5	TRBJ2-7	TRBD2	CASSPGTNYEQYF
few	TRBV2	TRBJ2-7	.	CASSGLATRGNEQYF
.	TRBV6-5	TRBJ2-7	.	CASSRTPDLSYEQYF
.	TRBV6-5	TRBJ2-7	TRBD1	CASRRQGNYEQYF
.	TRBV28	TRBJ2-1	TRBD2	CASKRGGRGEQFF
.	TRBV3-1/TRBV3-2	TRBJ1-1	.	CASSQDRRVRNTEAFF
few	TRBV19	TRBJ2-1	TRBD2	CASIQSGARESEQFF
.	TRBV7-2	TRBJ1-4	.	CASSLAQGRASGKLFF
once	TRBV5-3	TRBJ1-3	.	CAAGGPGNTIYF
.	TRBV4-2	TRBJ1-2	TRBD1	CASSPRQGVGGDGYTF
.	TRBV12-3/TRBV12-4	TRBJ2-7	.	CASSNREAQYF
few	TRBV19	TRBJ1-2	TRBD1	CASSMGQGILGYTF
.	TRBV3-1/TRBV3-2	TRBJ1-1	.	CASSQDAAGLLTEAFF
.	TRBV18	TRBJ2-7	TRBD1	CASSPSGTGGLLDEQYF
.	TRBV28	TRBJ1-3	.	CASSSPPRRSGNTIYF
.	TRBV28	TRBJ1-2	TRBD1	CASTDSRGLDGYTF
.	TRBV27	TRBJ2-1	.	CASSSPGVYNEQFF
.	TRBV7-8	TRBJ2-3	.	CASRPGYVTDTQYF
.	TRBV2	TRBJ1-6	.	CAGMGGRYSPLHF
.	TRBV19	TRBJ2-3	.	CASSSRDSRADTQYF
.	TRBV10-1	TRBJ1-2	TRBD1	CASSIGQGDGYTF
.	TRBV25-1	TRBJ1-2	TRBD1	CASRRQGARDYGYTF
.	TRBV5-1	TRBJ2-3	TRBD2	CASSLLAGLTDTQYF
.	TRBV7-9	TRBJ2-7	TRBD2	CASSSFSGRTYEQYF
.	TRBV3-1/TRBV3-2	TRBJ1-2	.	CASSRGRYGYTF
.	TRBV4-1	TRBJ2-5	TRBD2	CASSTQTPGTSAQETQYF